This entry is about one T cell receptor beta chain. Via MiXCR, TCRdb re-called the RT-PCR reads, giving one row per CDR3 protein. Here the sample spans more than 600,000 distinct CDR3 sequences, over 12% being singletons. Germline V lookup: CDR1 SGHRS, CDR2 YFSETQ. Trimming cost V 1 base and J 5 bases; bases outside gene matches: 8. CDR3 size: 16 residues. This TCR was recovered from a female donor in good health, serving as a healthy control. Sequenced: memory CD4+ T cells from blood. The chain uses TRBV5-1 and TRBJ2-2, with TRBD2 identical over 7 bases. The CDR3 nucleotides read TGCGCCAGCAGCTTGTCGCTAGCGGAATCAACCGGGGAGCTGTTTTTT. Residues: CASSLSLAESTGELFF.